One T cell receptor beta chain is described in this entry. This was a deep-level run. Measured with immunoSEQ multiplex PCR; TCRdb has only the in-frame clones, and not every one. Of a few million clones detected, around nine tenths appear once; the ten largest clones hold under 0.15%. CDR1 is SGHTA, CDR2 FQGNSA, per germline. Trimming pared 1 base from V and 3 bases from J, leaving 13 bases between. The CDR3 covers 15 residues. This sample was included in a study of shared clonotypes between healthy human individuals. Caucasian adults residing in Nashville, Tennessee made up all the donors. The TCR was taken from a man in his late teens or twenties in good health. Sequenced: naive CD4+ T cells sorted from blood. Indicated subset: CD45RA+ positively selected. This sequence joins TRBV7-2 and TRBJ2-7; no definite D call. The CDR3 sequence is CASSLGLLGIYEQYF. The CDR3 DNA reads as TGTGCCAGCAGCTTAGGTCTTCTTGGGATCTACGAGCAGTACTTC.